This T cell receptor (beta chain) was documented in a study of T cells in women clearing cervical HPV infection. For the study at large: Cases: HPV16-related CIN3 or worse on histology, a couple of invasive cancers. Blood came at first lesion visit for cases, post-clearance for controls. HLA type stays a possible confounder, typing being limited.

The repertoire was sequenced with immunoSEQ multiplex PCR; TCRdb's copy has only in-frame clones and lacks some. This sample's table has 45,000 to 55,000 clones. The sequencing sample was made of blood buffy coat. This TCR was recovered from a woman aged 18 to 75 with a cervical HPV16 infection that either progressed to CIN3+ or cleared (not recorded which).

Incomplete CDR3 DNA: TGTGCCAGCGGGGGGGGCCTCCAAGAGACG. Amino acid sequence: CASGGGLQET. The full-length CDR3 reads as CASGGGLQETQYF. V usage is TRBV2 and J usage is TRBJ2-3; tentatively, D is TRBD2 (7 bases). The CDR3 goes on 3 residues after the read ends, and that part is filled in from the germline J gene. Germline CDR1 SNHLY, CDR2 FYNNEI. The CDR3 extends over 13 amino acids.